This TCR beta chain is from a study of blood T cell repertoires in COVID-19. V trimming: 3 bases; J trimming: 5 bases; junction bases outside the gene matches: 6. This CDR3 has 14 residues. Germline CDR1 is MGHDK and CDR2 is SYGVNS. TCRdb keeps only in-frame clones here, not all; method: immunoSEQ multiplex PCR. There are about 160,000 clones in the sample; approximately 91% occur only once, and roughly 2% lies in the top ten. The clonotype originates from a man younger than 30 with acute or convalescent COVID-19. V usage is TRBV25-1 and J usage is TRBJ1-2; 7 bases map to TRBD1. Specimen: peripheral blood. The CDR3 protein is CASSDMTGIYGYTF. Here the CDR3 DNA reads TGTGCCAGCAGTGATATGACAGGGATATATGGCTACACCTTC.